The 6 T cell receptor beta chains below all came from one sample that was sequenced in a study of molecular identifiers for immune sequencing clone quantification. TCRdb independently ran MiXCR on the PCR reads; one entry per CDR3 protein. In the table there are about 640,000 distinct CDR3 sequences, about 20% of which are singletons. Sequencing used naive CD8+ T cells from blood, with Jurkat cell RNA spiked in. Subset noted: FACS-sorted CD8+CD4-CCR7+CD45RA+ naive T cells. All receptors derive from a human donor in good health. Some libraries in this study had Jurkat cell RNA spiked in.

This clonotype showed up many times. This chain connects TRBV27 to TRBJ2-5; the match to TRBD2 covers 8 bases. CDR1 MNHEY and CDR2 SMNVEV come from the germline V gene (reference sequence). The trim removed 6 bases at V and 1 base at J, leaving 1 base unmatched. This CDR3 is built from 13 residues. The CDR3 loop reads CASRREGQETQYF. In DNA, the CDR3 is TGTGCCAGCAGACGGGAGGGCCAAGAGACCCAGTACTTC.

This clonotype was seen a few times. A much larger clone differs from this one at a single base, so this may be a read error. The CDR3 nucleotides read TGCGCCAGCAGCCTCCATAGGGCAGGGGGCATCAACGAGCAGTACTTC. Encoded protein: CASSLHRAGGINEQYF. The J gene is TRBJ2-7, the V gene TRBV5-1; 8 nucleotides line up with TRBD1. The germline V gene has CDR1 SGHRS and CDR2 YFSETQ. V dropped 4 bases and J dropped 5; count of bases not matched to a gene: 14. The CDR3 has 16 residues.

As for this clonotype: This may come from a read error, since a much larger clone is one base off. The V and J genes are TRBV7-9 and TRBJ2-3; the D gene is possibly TRBD2 (6 bases). CDR1 is SEHNR, CDR2 FQNEAQ, per germline (reference sequence). The germline V and J ends were trimmed by 4 bases and 2 bases, with 16 bases remaining between them. The CDR3 consists of 16 residues. The CDR3 here is CASSSRLGAPTDTQYF. Written as DNA, the CDR3 is TGTGCCAGCAGCTCTAGACTAGGAGCGCCCACAGATACGCAGTATTTT.

This chain connects TRBV2 to TRBJ1-1; TRBD1 is a possible D gene (6 bases). V dropped 7 bases and J dropped 0 bases, with 21 bases sitting between them. CDR1 SNHLY and CDR2 FYNNEI come from the germline V gene. The CDR3 has 17 residues. In nucleotides, the CDR3 is TGTGCCAGCACCCTTAGGGGGGATGGCAGGATGAACACTGAAGCTTTCTTT. It encodes CASTLRGDGRMNTEAFF.

This clonotype was counted only a few times. CDR3 in DNA: TGTGCCAGCAGCGTAGGCTCAGGGTTCACCCCCAATGAGCAGTTCTTC. Translation: CASSVGSGFTPNEQFF. The rearrangement joins TRBV9 to TRBJ2-1, with D tentatively TRBD1 (5 bases). Germline V gives CDR1 SGDLS, CDR2 YYNGEE. Trimming left V 0 bases short and J 6 bases short, with 16 bases between. The CDR3 extends over 16 amino acids.

There are many counts of this clonotype. The rearrangement joins TRBV6-2 or TRBV6-3 to TRBJ1-1; tentatively, D is TRBD1 (5 bases). Germline CDR1 is MNHEY and CDR2 is SVGEGT. Trimming cost V 11 bases and J 5 bases, with 12 bases left between them. CDR3 length: 11 residues. In nucleotides, the CDR3 is TGTGCCGCGGGGCCAGGGACTGAAGCTTTCTTT. Translating it yields CAAGPGTEAFF.